Included here is one T cell receptor beta chain sequence, with context. Antigen specificity is unknown. A read error may produce the germline difference seen at one junction end. The CDR3 has 16 residues. Looked up from germline, CDR1 is MNHEY and CDR2 is SMNVEV (reference sequence). Use of 60 Vbeta and 13 Jbeta primers characterized the PCR. This table comes from immunoSEQ multiplex PCR, and its TCRdb copy is limited to in-frame clones, with some not included. The sample lists hundreds of thousands of clones, less than 85% occurring once. The data stem from a study of cytomegalovirus exposure and HLA in healthy donors. The study's findings and limits: Per a prior analysis, the majority of TCR beta V segments were productive roughly 87% or roughly 30% of the time. Most subjects had HLA-A and HLA-B alleles reportedly predicted accurately by TCR beta sequences.

The rearrangement uses TRBV27 and TRBJ2-7; 8 bases match TRBD1. This clonotype was sampled from a man between 18 and 29 years old in good health and CMV-seronegative. The sample comprised PBMCs. CDR3 amino acids: CASSLSTSFPTQGAVF. The CDR3 DNA sequence: TGTGCCAGCAGTTTATCTACGTCCTTCCCCACCCAGGGGGCGGTCTTC.